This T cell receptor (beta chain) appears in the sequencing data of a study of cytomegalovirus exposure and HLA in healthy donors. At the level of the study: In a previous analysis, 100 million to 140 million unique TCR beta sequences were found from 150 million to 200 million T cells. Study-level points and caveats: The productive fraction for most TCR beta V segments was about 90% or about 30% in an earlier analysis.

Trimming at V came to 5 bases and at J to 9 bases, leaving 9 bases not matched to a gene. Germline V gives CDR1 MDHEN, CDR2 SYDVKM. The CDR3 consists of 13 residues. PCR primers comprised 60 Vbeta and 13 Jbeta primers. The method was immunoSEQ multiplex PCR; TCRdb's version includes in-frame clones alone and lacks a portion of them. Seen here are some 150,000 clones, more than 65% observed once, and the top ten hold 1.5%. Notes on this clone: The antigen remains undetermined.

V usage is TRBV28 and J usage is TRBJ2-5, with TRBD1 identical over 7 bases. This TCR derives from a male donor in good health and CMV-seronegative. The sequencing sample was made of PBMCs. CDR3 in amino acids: CASSIDRVGAQYF. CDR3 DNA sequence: TGTGCCAGCAGTATAGACAGGGTTGGGGCCCAGTACTTC.